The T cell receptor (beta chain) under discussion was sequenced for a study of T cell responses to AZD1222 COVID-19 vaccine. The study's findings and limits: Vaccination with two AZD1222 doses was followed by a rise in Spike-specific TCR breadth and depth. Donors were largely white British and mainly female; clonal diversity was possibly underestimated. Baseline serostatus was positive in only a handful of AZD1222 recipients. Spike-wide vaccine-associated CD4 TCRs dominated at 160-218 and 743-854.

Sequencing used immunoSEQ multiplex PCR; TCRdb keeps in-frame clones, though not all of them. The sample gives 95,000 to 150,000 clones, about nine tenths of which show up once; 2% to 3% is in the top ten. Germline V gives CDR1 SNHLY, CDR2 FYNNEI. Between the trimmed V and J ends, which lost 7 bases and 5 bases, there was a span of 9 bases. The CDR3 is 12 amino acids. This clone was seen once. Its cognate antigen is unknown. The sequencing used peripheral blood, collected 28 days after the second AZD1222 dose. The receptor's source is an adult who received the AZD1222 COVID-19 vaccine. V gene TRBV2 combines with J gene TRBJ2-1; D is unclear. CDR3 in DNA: TGTGCCAGCATTTCCCAGAACAATGAGCAGTTCTTC. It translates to CASISQNNEQFF.